The clone carrying this TCR beta chain was seen ten or more times. The source of the sample is a study of regulatory T cells in long-lasting Graves disease. Across the study: Patients with persistent Graves' disease had over 5 years of antithyroid drugs and persistent TSH receptor antibodies.

Stated time point: persistent/refractory GD, antithyroid drugs over 5 years with positive TRAb. With RNA extracted from PBMCs as input, the TCR library was made. The source of the patients was an endocrinology department in Xi'an, China. V was clipped by 3 bases and J by 1 base, with 12 bases between them. Germline-derived CDR1 and CDR2 are LGHDT and YNNKEL (reference sequence). The CDR3 contains 15 residues. With iRepertoire HTBI primers and Arm-PCR of CDR3 regions, TCR beta libraries were built. TCRdb used MiXCR to reprocess the multiplex PCR reads, holding one entry per CDR3 protein. This table has about 400,000 distinct CDR3 sequences, about a fifth appearing once.

The rearrangement links TRBV3-1 to TRBJ2-5; D is possibly TRBD1 (5 bases). The source was peripheral blood mononuclear cells (PBMCs), collected when the disease was refractory, from a patient treated with antithyroid drugs. This receptor was identified in a female donor with Graves disease. CDR3 sequence reads: CASSHRGQTQETQYF. The CDR3 DNA reads TGTGCCAGCAGCCATAGGGGCCAGACCCAAGAGACCCAGTACTTC.